The 4 T cell receptor beta chains in this list originate from one sample, sequenced in a study of CD4 T cell repertoires in COVID-19. Only in-frame clones appear in the TCRdb table, and some are missing; sequencing was by immunoSEQ multiplex PCR. The profile shows several hundred clones, 11% of them singletons. Antigens of these TCRs are unknown. Antigen-reactive proliferating T cell lines came from CFSE-labeled cells given autologous monocytes and SARS-CoV-2 spike or nucleoprotein. Specimen: effector memory CD4+ T cells, cultured in vitro, collected after recovery from COVID-19. All receptors come from a human donor who had COVID-19.

This clone was observed a few times. V and J are TRBV24-1 and TRBJ2-1, with 8 bases aligning to TRBD1. This CDR3 comprises 15 residues. The germline gives CDR1 KGHDR, CDR2 SFDVKD. With V trimmed by 9 bases and J by 4 bases, 10 bases remained unmatched. The CDR3 region is CATPPPGQEYNEQFF. The CDR3 DNA reads TGTGCCACCCCTCCCCCGGGACAGGAATACAATGAGCAGTTCTTC.

Judged by abundance, this clone is large. This CDR3 is also generated by other DNA sequences in the sample. The chain uses TRBV6-6 and TRBJ1-5; no firm D call. The CDR3 covers 14 residues. The germline CDR1 and CDR2 sequences are MNHNY and SVGAGI (reference sequence). Trimming pared 0 bases from V and 1 base from J, leaving 4 bases between. The CDR3 loop reads CASSYSESNQPQHF. The CDR3 DNA is TGTGCCAGCAGTTACTCTGAAAGCAATCAGCCCCAGCATTTT.

The rearrangement joins TRBV24-1 to TRBJ2-3; D might be TRBD1 or TRBD2, each matching 5 bases. The CDR3 has 15 residues. V was clipped by 1 base and J by 1 base, with 8 bases between them. Per the germline V gene, CDR1 is KGHDR and CDR2 is SFDVKD. The CDR3 bases are TGTGCCACCAGTGATTTCGGGGCGGGCACAGATACGCAGTATTTT. It translates to CATSDFGAGTDTQYF.

This clone is categorized as large. The chain is built from TRBV27 and TRBJ1-2, with TRBD1 matching 7 bases. The CDR3 is 15 amino acids. Germline lookup yields CDR1 MNHEY and CDR2 SMNVEV (reference sequence). V trimming: 4 bases; J trimming: 6 bases; junction bases outside the gene matches: 11. In DNA, the CDR3 is TGTGCCAGCAGTTCTCCGGGAGGAGGGGGCCATGGCTACACCTTC. Its translation: CASSSPGGGGHGYTF.